The entry below describes one T cell receptor (beta chain). The sample is drawn from a study of control samples from healthy donors and cancer patients. Assay: immunoSEQ multiplex PCR; the TCRdb copy retains only in-frame clones and omits some. The data show about 190,000 clones, roughly nine tenths seen once. V was pared by 8 bases and J by 4 bases, with 17 bases between. This CDR3 has 14 residues. Germline CDR1 and CDR2: SGHAT and FQNNGV. J is TRBJ1-2 and V is TRBV11-2; D gene ambiguous. Sequencing input: blood. This sequence originates from a man aged 25-45 years in good health. The CDR3 is CASGLARISYGYTF. DNA of the CDR3: TGTGCCAGCGGTTTGGCTCGGATCTCCTATGGCTACACCTTC.